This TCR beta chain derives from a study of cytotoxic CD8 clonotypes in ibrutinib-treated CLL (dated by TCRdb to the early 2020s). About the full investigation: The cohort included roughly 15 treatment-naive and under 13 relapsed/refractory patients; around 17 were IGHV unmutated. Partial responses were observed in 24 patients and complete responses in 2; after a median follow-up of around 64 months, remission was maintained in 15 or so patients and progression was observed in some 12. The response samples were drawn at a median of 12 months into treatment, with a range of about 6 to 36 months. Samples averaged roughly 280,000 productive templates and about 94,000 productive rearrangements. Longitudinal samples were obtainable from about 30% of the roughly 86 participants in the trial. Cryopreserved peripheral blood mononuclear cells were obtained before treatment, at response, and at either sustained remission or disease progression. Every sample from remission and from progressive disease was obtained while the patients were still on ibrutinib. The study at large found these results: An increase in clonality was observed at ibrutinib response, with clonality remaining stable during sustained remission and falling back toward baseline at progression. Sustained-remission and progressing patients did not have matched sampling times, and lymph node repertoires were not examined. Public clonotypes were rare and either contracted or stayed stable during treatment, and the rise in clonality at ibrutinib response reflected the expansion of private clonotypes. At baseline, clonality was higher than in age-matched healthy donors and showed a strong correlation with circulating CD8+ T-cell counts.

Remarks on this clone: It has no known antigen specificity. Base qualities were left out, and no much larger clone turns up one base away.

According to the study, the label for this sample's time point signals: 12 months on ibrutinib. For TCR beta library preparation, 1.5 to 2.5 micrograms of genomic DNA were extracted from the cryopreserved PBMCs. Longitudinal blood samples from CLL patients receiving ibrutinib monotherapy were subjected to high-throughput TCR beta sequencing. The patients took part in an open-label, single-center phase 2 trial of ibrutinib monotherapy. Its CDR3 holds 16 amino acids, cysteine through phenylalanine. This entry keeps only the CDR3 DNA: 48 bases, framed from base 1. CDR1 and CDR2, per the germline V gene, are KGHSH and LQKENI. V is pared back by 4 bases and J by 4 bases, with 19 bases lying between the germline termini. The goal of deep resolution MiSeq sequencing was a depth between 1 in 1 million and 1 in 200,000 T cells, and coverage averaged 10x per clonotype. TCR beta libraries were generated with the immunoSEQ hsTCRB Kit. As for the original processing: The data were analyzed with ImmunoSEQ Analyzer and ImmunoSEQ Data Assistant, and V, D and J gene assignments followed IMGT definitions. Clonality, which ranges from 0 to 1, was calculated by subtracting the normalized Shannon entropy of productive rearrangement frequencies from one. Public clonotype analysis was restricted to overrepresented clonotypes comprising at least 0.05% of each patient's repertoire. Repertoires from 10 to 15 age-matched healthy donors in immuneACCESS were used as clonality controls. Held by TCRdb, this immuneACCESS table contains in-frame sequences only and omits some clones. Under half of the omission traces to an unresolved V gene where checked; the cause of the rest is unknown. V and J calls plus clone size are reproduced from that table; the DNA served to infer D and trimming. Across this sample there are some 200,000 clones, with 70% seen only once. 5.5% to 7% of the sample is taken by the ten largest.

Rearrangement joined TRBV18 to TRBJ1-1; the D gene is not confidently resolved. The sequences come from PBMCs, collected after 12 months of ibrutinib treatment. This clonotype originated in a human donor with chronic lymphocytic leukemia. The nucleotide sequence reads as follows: TGTGCCAGCTCACTTATCCGGGCCGGAAGTGGCACTGAAGCTTTCTTT. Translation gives CASSLIRAGSGTEAFF.